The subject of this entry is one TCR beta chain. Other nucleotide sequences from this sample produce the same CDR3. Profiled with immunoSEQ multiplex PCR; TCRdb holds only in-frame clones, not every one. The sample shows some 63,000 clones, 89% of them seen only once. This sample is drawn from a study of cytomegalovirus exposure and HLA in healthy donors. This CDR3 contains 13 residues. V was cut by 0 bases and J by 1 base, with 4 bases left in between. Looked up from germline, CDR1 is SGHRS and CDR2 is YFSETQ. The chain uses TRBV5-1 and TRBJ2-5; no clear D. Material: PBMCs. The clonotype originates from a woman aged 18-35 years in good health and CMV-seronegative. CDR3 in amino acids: CASSLVSQETQYF. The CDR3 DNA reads TGCGCCAGCAGCTTGGTATCCCAAGAGACCCAGTACTTC.